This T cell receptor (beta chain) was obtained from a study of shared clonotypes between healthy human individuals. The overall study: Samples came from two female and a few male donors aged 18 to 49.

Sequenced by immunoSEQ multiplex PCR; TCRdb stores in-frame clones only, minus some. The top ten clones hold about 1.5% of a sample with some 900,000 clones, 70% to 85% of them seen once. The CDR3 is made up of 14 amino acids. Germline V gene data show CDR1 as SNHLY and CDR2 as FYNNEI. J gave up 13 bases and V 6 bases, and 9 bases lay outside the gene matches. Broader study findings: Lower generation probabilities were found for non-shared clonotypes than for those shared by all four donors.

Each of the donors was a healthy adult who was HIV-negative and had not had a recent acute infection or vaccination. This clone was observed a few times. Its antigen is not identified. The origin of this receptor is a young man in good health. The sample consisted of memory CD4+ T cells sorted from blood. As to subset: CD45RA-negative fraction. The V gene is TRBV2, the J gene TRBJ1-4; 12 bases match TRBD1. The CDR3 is CASRPGTGGERLFF. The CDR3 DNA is TGTGCCAGCAGACCCGGGACAGGGGGCGAGAGACTGTTTTTT.